These 32 T cell receptor beta chains came from one sample sequenced in a study of T cell responses to AZD1222 COVID-19 vaccine. The table came from immunoSEQ multiplex PCR; TCRdb's copy has only in-frame clones and leaves some out. Of 130,000 to 150,000 clones detected, roughly 86% appear once; the ten largest clones hold about 5.4%. The specimen comprised peripheral blood, sampled 28 days after the second dose of the MenACWY control vaccine. These receptors all stem from an adult who received the MenACWY meningococcal vaccine as a control.

The rearrangement joins TRBV13 to TRBJ1-2, with D uncertain. V shed 1 base and J shed 8 bases, with 20 bases lying between them. The CDR3 runs to 16 residues. CDR1 is PRHDT and CDR2 is FYEKMQ in the germline V gene (reference sequence). Written as DNA, the CDR3 is TGTGCCAGCAGCTTAGATCGAGGGCCAGCCCTCTGGGGCTACACCTTC. Translated, it gives CASSLDRGPALWGYTF. Variable domain in full (rest from reference TRBV13 and TRBJ1-2): AAGVIQSPRHLIKEKRETATLKCYPIPRHDTVYWYQQGPGQDPQFLISFYEKMQSDKGSIPDRFSAQQFSDYHSELNMSSLELGDSALYFCASSLDRGPALWGYTFGSGTRLTVV.

This clone was recorded a few times. The rearrangement uses TRBV7-8 and TRBJ1-5; 7 bases map to TRBD1. V lost 8 bases and J lost 5; bases outside the gene matches: 9. The CDR3 is 14 residues long. The germline CDR1 and CDR2 sequences are SGHVS and FQNEAQ. The CDR3 DNA sequence: TGTGCCAGCGGTTTGAGACAGGGTTATCAGCCCCAGCATTTT. Protein: CASGLRQGYQPQHF.

The chain couples TRBV2 to TRBJ2-7, with D maybe TRBD2 (5 bases). Germline V gene lookup returns CDR1 SNHLY and CDR2 FYNNEI. V lost 7 bases to trimming and J lost 2 bases, with 18 bases between them. The length of the CDR3 is 15 residues. The CDR3 here is CASKQEGNVAYEQYF. As DNA, the CDR3 is TGTGCCAGCAAACAAGAGGGTAATGTGGCCTACGAGCAGTACTTC.

The chain has TRBV6-4 and TRBJ2-2; 7 nucleotides align to TRBD1. Germline lookup yields CDR1 MRHNA and CDR2 SNTAGT. This CDR3 is built from 14 residues. With V trimmed by 6 bases and J by 6 bases, 7 bases remained unmatched. The CDR3 nucleotides are TGTGCCAGCAGCCAGGGGGAAGGGGCCGGGGAGCTGTTTTTT. It yields the protein CASSQGEGAGELFF.

The chain links TRBV14 to TRBJ1-3; D gene uncertain. V was cut by 0 bases and J by 7 bases, with 13 bases left in between. The CDR3 length is 15 residues. CDR1 and CDR2 (germline): SGHDN, FVKESK. The CDR3 bases are TGTGCCAGCAGCCAAGAGAGGAGCCCGGGGAACACCATATATTTT. This translates into CASSQERSPGNTIYF.

This chain joins TRBV30 and TRBJ1-2; unclear D gene. CDR3 length: 14 amino acids. Trimming pared 4 bases from V and 0 bases from J, leaving 12 bases between. The germline V gene encodes CDR1 GTSNPN and CDR2 SVGIG (reference sequence). The CDR3 here is CAWITAGTNYGYTF. The CDR3 nucleotides are TGTGCCTGGATTACTGCGGGAACTAACTATGGCTACACCTTC.

This sequence joins TRBV30 and TRBJ1-1; maybe TRBD1 (6 bases). Between the trimmed V and J ends, which lost 5 bases and 4 bases, there was a span of 20 bases. This CDR3 is 15 amino acids long. The V gene's germline CDR1 is GTSNPN and CDR2 SVGIG (reference sequence). CDR3 in amino acids: CAWGPGGGTPTEAFF. CDR3 sequence (DNA): TGTGCCTGGGGTCCTGGGGGGGGGACACCCACTGAAGCTTTCTTT. The full variable domain, its missing parts supplied by reference TRBV30 and TRBJ1-1, is SQTIHQWPATLVQPVGSPLSLECTVEGTSNPNLYWYRQAAGRGLQLLFYSVGIGQISSEVPQNLSASRPQDRQFILSSKKLLLSDSGFYLCAWGPGGGTPTEAFFGQGTRLTVV.

The chain is built from TRBV19 and TRBJ1-6, with 9 bases identical to TRBD1. CDR3 length: 12 amino acids. J was trimmed by 11 bases and V by 8 bases; bases with no gene match: 4. CDR1 LNHDA and CDR2 SQIVND come from the germline V gene (reference sequence). This CDR3 reads CASGTGSPPLHF. In DNA, the CDR3 is TGTGCCAGTGGGACAGGGAGTCCACCCCTCCACTTT.

The J gene is TRBJ2-3, the V gene TRBV6-1; 11 nucleotides line up with TRBD2. With 3 bases clipped from V and 3 bases from J, the junction kept 11 bases outside the gene matches. CDR1 MNHNS and CDR2 SASEGT come from the germline V gene. The CDR3 has 18 amino acids. This CDR3 is CASSDGLTSGSGTDTQYF. CDR3 nucleotide sequence: TGTGCCAGCAGTGATGGACTTACTAGCGGGAGTGGGACAGATACGCAGTATTTT.

The rearrangement joins TRBV2 to TRBJ1-1, with D maybe TRBD1 (5 bases). Germline loops: CDR1 SNHLY, CDR2 FYNNEI. V lost 7 bases, J lost 0 bases, and 12 bases lay in between. The CDR3 loop spans 14 amino acids. The CDR3 is CASKGQAVNTEAFF. The CDR3 nucleotides read TGTGCCAGCAAGGGGCAAGCTGTGAACACTGAAGCTTTCTTT. The full variable domain, in which reference TRBV2 and TRBJ1-1 provide the parts outside the CDR3, is EPEVTQTPSHQVTQMGQEVILRCVPISNHLYFYWYRQILGQKVEFLVSFYNNEISEKSEIFDDQFSVERPDGSNFTLKIRSTKLEDSAMYFCASKGQAVNTEAFFGQGTRLTVV.

The chain has TRBV28 and TRBJ1-5; TRBD1 is a possible D gene (6 bases). CDR1 is MDHEN, CDR2 SYDVKM, per germline. The CDR3 extends over 17 amino acids. V lost 2 bases and J lost 4, with 18 bases in between. The CDR3 loop reads CASSLLGGRALNQPQHF. CDR3 bases: TGTGCCAGCAGTTTACTAGGGGGGCGGGCGCTAAATCAGCCCCAGCATTTT.

This chain joins TRBV9 and TRBJ2-2; perhaps TRBD1 as D (5 bases). V dropped 5 bases and J dropped 0 bases, with 8 bases sitting between them. The CDR3 runs to 14 residues. Germline CDR1 SGDLS, CDR2 YYNGEE. Written as DNA, the CDR3 is TGTGCCAGCAGTGGACAAGCGAACACCGGGGAGCTGTTTTTT. It codes for CASSGQANTGELFF.

The gene calls are TRBV28 and TRBJ1-6; no reliable D call. The CDR3 covers 14 residues. V was pared by 6 bases and J by 9 bases, with 15 bases between. The germline V gene encodes CDR1 MDHEN and CDR2 SYDVKM. CDR3 coding DNA: TGTGCCAGCAGATTCGGACCTATAGCTTCACCCCTCCACTTT. Encoded protein: CASRFGPIASPLHF.

This chain connects TRBV5-1 to TRBJ2-7, with D hard to call. Germline CDR1 reads SGHRS; CDR2 reads YFSETQ. The germline V and J ends were trimmed by 4 bases and 0 bases, with 11 bases remaining between them. This CDR3 is built from 14 residues. The CDR3 sequence: CASSRRSSSYEQYF. The CDR3 nucleotides are TGCGCCAGCAGCCGACGATCAAGCTCCTACGAGCAGTACTTC.

The chain links TRBV28 to TRBJ1-5, with D unresolved. CDR3 size: 12 residues. The V end lost 7 bases, the J end lost 9 bases, and 13 bases lay between the germline ends. Germline V gene sequence: CDR1 MDHEN, CDR2 SYDVKM. CDR3 DNA sequence: TGTGCCAGCACCGCGGGTGGCACGCCCCAGCATTTT. Protein: CASTAGGTPQHF.

The J gene is TRBJ1-1, the V gene TRBV7-9; a weak D match, TRBD1 (5 bases). Trimming took 6 bases from V and 0 from J, leaving 11 bases between them. The CDR3 is 14 amino acids. The germline V gene has CDR1 SEHNR and CDR2 FQNEAQ (reference sequence). CDR3 protein: CASSLGVMNTEAFF. CDR3 nucleotides: TGTGCCAGCAGTTTGGGGGTTATGAACACTGAAGCTTTCTTT. Variable domain in full (rest from reference TRBV7-9 and TRBJ1-1): DTGVSQNPRHKITKRGQNVTFRCDPISEHNRLYWYRQTLGQGPEFLTYFQNEAQLEKSRLLSDRFSAERPKGSFSTLEIQRTEQGDSAMYLCASSLGVMNTEAFFGQGTRLTVV.

The rearrangement uses TRBV6-5 and TRBJ2-7, with D maybe TRBD2 (6 bases). V was trimmed by 2 bases and J by 2 bases, leaving 13 bases between them. The CDR3 loop spans 15 amino acids. CDR1 and CDR2 (germline): MNHEY, SVGAGI. The CDR3, as DNA: TGTGCCAGCAGTTACGGCGGGGCAACCACCTACGAGCAGTACTTC. Translating gives CASSYGGATTYEQYF.

J is TRBJ1-2 and V is TRBV7-2; D may be TRBD1 (6 bases). Germline V gene sequence: CDR1 SGHTA, CDR2 FQGNSA. V was cut by 5 bases and J by 12 bases, with 19 bases left in between. The length of the CDR3 is 13 residues. The CDR3 spells CASSRGGPGVHTF. CDR3 in DNA: TGTGCCAGCAGCAGGGGGGGTCCGGGCGTACACACCTTC.

This clone was observed a single time. The chain uses TRBV11-2 and TRBJ1-1; D perhaps matches TRBD1 (6 bases). CDR1 and CDR2 (germline): SGHAT, FQNNGV. Trimming shortened V by 5 bases and J by 0 bases, and 16 bases separated the two germline ends. The CDR3 length is 16 residues. CDR3 loop: CASSPRPGVLNTEAFF. The DNA of the CDR3 is TGTGCCAGCAGCCCCAGACCAGGGGTCTTGAACACTGAAGCTTTCTTT.

The chain has TRBV7-9 and TRBJ2-2, with 10 bases matching TRBD2. The germline V gene encodes CDR1 SEHNR and CDR2 FQNEAQ (reference sequence). The CDR3 runs 16 residues. After removal of 4 bases from V and 0 bases from J, the junction contained 2 bases not matched to a gene. The CDR3 reads CASSSSGGANTGELFF. The CDR3 DNA follows: TGTGCCAGCAGCTCGAGCGGGGGGGCGAACACCGGGGAGCTGTTTTTT.

This chain links TRBV7-9 with TRBJ2-2; possibly TRBD2 for D (5 bases). CDR1 is SEHNR and CDR2 is FQNEAQ in the germline V gene (reference sequence). Trimming left V 1 base short and J 6 bases short, with 12 bases between. The length of the CDR3 is 15 residues. The CDR3 here is CASSLVSGKAGELFF. In DNA form, the CDR3 reads TGTGCCAGCAGCTTAGTGTCGGGAAAAGCCGGGGAGCTGTTTTTT.

The V gene is TRBV11-2, the J gene TRBJ1-1; a weak D match, TRBD1 (5 bases). CDR3 length: 16 amino acids. Germline V gene data show CDR1 as SGHAT and CDR2 as FQNNGV. V was pared by 2 bases and J by 1 base, with 14 bases between. For the CDR3, the DNA is TGTGCCAGCAGCTTAAGTCCAGGGCTGGGGAACACTGAAGCTTTCTTT. Translating it yields CASSLSPGLGNTEAFF.

The rearrangement uses TRBV6-5 and TRBJ1-4; D possibly corresponds to TRBD1 (5 bases). The CDR3 contains 14 residues. Trimming removed 6 bases at V and 8 bases at J, with 16 bases between. CDR1 and CDR2 (germline): MNHEY, SVGAGI. CDR3 DNA sequence: TGTGCCAGCAGCCTTGGGACGGACGAGGAAAAACTGTTTTTT. Encoded protein: CASSLGTDEEKLFF.

This chain connects TRBV5-6 to TRBJ1-1; D ambiguous. Trimming removed 4 bases from V and 4 bases from J, with 14 bases in between. Germline-derived CDR1 and CDR2 are SGHDT and YYEEEE. The CDR3 loop spans 14 amino acids. The CDR3 DNA reads as TGTGCCAGCAGCCCTGGCGTACAGCTCACTGAAGCTTTCTTT. This gives the protein CASSPGVQLTEAFF.

This clone was detected once. The chain joins TRBV27 to TRBJ2-7; a possible D gene is TRBD1 (6 bases). The CDR3 consists of 15 residues. The germline V gene encodes CDR1 MNHEY and CDR2 SMNVEV (reference sequence). Trimming stripped 2 bases from V and 2 bases from J, with 13 bases between. The DNA of the CDR3 is TGTGCCAGCAGTTTAGAAGGACAGACAACCTACGAGCAGTACTTC. Its protein product is CASSLEGQTTYEQYF.

V and J are TRBV4-1 and TRBJ2-5, with D possibly called TRBD1 or TRBD2 (5 bases each). There are 15 residues in the CDR3. V was clipped by 0 bases and J by 4 bases, with 12 bases between them. Looked up from germline, CDR1 is MGHRA and CDR2 is YSYEKL. The DNA for the CDR3 is TGCGCCAGCAGCCAAGATAGGGCAGGGACAGAGACCCAGTACTTC. Encoded protein: CASSQDRAGTETQYF.

This clone showed up just once. This rearrangement joins TRBV2 to TRBJ2-1; 9 bases map to TRBD2. CDR1 and CDR2 (germline): SNHLY, FYNNEI. The CDR3 is 17 amino acids. Trimming took 2 bases from V and 0 from J; bases not matched to a gene: 5. CDR3 protein: CASSEWGLAGSYNEQFF. The CDR3 DNA reads as TGTGCCAGCAGTGAATGGGGACTAGCTGGCTCCTACAATGAGCAGTTCTTC. Using reference TRBV2 and TRBJ2-1 for the parts outside the CDR3, the full variable domain is EPEVTQTPSHQVTQMGQEVILRCVPISNHLYFYWYRQILGQKVEFLVSFYNNEISEKSEIFDDQFSVERPDGSNFTLKIRSTKLEDSAMYFCASSEWGLAGSYNEQFFGPGTRLTVL.

The rearrangement uses TRBV25-1 and TRBJ2-7, with D unclear. From germline, CDR1 is MGHDK and CDR2 SYGVNS. The CDR3 is 14 residues long. With 1 base removed from V and 2 bases from J, the gap between germline ends came to 9 bases. The CDR3 bases are TGTGCCAGCAGTGAATCCCATGGCACCTACGAGCAGTACTTC. Its translation: CASSESHGTYEQYF.

The chain links TRBV30 to TRBJ1-1; D gene unclear. Trimming removed 4 bases at V and 3 bases at J, with 12 bases between. Looked up from germline, CDR1 is GTSNPN and CDR2 is SVGIG (reference sequence). This CDR3 comprises 13 residues. The DNA for the CDR3 is TGTGCCTGGAACTGGGGTGGGGACACTGAAGCTTTCTTT. Residues: CAWNWGGDTEAFF.

The chain couples TRBV5-4 to TRBJ1-2; maybe TRBD1 (5 bases). Trimming took off 0 bases at V and 8 bases at J, with 11 bases between the two ends. Germline CDR1 SGHNT, CDR2 YYREEE (reference sequence). This CDR3 is built from 13 residues. CDR3: CASSLARVGGYTF. The CDR3 DNA sequence: TGTGCCAGCAGCTTGGCCAGGGTAGGGGGCTACACCTTC.

V and J are TRBV28 and TRBJ1-2, with D possibly being TRBD1 (6 bases). V gave up 5 bases and J gave up 3 bases, with 7 bases separating them. This CDR3 region has 12 residues. Looked up from germline, CDR1 is MDHEN and CDR2 is SYDVKM. This CDR3 reads CASSRTDYGYTF. CDR3 nucleotide sequence: TGTGCCAGCAGTCGGACAGACTATGGCTACACCTTC.

J is TRBJ1-1 and V is TRBV6-2 or TRBV6-3, with 9 positions matching TRBD1. V dropped 6 bases and J dropped 4; count of bases not matched to a gene: 12. This CDR3 region has 16 residues. CDR1 is MNHEY and CDR2 is SVGEGT in the germline V gene. CDR3 protein: CASSDTGTGRFTEAFF. CDR3 sequence (DNA): TGTGCCAGCAGCGATACCGGGACAGGGAGGTTCACTGAAGCTTTCTTT.